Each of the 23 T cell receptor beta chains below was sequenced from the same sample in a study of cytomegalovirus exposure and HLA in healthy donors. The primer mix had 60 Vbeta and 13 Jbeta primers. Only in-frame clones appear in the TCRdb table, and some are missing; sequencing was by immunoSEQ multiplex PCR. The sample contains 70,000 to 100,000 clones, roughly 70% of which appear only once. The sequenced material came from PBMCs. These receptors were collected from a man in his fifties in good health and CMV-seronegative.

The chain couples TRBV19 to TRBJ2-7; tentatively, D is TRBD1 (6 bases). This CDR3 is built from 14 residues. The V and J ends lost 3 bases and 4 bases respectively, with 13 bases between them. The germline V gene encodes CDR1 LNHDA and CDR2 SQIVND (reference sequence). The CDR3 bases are TGTGCCAGTAGTATTTTGGACAGATCGTACGAGCAGTACTTC. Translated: CASSILDRSYEQYF.

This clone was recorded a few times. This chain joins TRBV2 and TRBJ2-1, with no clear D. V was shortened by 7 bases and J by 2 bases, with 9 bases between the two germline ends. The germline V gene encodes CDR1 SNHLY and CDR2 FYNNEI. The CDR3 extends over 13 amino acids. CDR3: CASTAQAYNEQFF. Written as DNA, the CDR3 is TGTGCCAGCACCGCCCAGGCCTACAATGAGCAGTTCTTC.

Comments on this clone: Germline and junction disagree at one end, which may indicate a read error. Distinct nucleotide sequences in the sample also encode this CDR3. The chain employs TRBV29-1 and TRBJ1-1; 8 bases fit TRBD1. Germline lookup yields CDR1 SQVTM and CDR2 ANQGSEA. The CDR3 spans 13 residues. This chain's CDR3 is CSVPGQGRTEAFF. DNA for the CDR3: TGTAGCGTACCCGGACAGGGCCGAACTGAAGCTTTCTTT.

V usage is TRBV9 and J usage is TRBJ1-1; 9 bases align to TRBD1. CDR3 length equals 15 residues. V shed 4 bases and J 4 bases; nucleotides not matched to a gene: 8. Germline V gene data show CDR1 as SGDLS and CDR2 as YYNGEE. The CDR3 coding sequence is TGTGCCAGCAGCTCACAGGGGGCCTGGTCCACTGAAGCTTTCTTT. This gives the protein CASSSQGAWSTEAFF.

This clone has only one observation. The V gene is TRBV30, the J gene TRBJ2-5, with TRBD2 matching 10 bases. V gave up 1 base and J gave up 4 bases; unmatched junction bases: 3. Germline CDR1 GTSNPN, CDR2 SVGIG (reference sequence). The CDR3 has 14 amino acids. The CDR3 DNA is TGTGCCTGGAGTGCTAGCGGGAGTCCAGAGACCCAGTACTTC. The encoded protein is CAWSASGSPETQYF. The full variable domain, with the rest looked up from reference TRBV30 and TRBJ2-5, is SQTIHQWPATLVQPVGSPLSLECTVEGTSNPNLYWYRQAAGRGLQLLFYSVGIGQISSEVPQNLSASRPQDRQFILSSKKLLLSDSGFYLCAWSASGSPETQYFGPGTRLLVL.

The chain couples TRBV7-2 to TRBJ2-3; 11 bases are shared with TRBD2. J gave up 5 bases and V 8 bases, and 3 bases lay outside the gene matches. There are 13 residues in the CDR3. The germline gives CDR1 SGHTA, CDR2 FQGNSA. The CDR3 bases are TGTGCCAGCTCTAGCGGGAGGTTAGATACGCAGTATTTT. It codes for CASSSGRLDTQYF.

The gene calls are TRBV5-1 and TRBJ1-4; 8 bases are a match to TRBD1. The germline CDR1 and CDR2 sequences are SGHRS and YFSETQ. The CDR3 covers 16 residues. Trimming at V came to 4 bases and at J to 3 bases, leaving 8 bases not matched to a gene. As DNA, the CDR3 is TGCGCCAGCAGCCGACTACCGGACAGGGCTAATGAAAAACTGTTTTTT. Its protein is CASSRLPDRANEKLFF.

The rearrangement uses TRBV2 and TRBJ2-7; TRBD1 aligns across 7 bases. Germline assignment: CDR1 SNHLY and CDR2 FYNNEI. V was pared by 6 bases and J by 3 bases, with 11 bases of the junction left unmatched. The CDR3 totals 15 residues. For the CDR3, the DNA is TGTGCCAGCAGAGCCCGCCAGGGGGTTCGCTACGAGCAGTACGTC. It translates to CASRARQGVRYEQYV.

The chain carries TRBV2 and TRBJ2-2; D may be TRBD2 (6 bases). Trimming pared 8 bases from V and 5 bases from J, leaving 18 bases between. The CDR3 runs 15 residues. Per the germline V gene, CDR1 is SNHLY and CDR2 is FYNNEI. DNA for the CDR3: TGTGCCAGCGGCCGGGGCGGAGGGAGGACCGGGGAGCTGTTTTTT. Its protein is CASGRGGGRTGELFF. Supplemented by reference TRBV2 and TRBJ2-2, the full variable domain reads EPEVTQTPSHQVTQMGQEVILRCVPISNHLYFYWYRQILGQKVEFLVSFYNNEISEKSEIFDDQFSVERPDGSNFTLKIRSTKLEDSAMYFCASGRGGGRTGELFFGEGSRLTVL.

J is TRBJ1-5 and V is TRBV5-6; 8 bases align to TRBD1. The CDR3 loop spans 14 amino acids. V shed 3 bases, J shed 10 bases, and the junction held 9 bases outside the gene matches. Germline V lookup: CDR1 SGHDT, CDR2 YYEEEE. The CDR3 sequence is CASSSGQGADPQHF. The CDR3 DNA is TGTGCCAGCAGCTCCGGACAGGGAGCCGATCCCCAGCATTTT.

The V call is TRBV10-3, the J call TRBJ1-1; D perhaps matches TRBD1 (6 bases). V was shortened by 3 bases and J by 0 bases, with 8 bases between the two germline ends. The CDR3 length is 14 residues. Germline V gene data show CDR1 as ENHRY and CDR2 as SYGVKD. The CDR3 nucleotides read TGTGCCATCAGTGAAACAGGGATGAACACTGAAGCTTTCTTT. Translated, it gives CAISETGMNTEAFF.

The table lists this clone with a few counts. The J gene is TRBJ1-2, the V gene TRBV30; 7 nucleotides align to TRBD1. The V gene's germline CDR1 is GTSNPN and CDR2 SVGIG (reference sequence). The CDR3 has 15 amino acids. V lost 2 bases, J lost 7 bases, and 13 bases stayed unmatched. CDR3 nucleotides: TGTGCCTGGAGTCGTCCTGACAGGGTCTTATTTGGCTACACCTTC. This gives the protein CAWSRPDRVLFGYTF.

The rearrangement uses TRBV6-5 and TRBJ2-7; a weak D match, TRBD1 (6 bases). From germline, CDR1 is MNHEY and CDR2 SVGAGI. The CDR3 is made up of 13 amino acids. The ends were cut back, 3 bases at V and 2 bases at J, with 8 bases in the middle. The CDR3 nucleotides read TGTGCCAGCAGTTATTACAGGGCCTACGAGCAGTACTTC. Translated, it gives CASSYYRAYEQYF.

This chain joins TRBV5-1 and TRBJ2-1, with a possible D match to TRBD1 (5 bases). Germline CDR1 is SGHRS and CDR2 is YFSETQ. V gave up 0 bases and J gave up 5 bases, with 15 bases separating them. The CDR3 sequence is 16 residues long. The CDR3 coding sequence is TGCGCCAGCAGCTTGGCCTATGCCCTGACAGACAATGAGCAGTTCTTC. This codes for CASSLAYALTDNEQFF.

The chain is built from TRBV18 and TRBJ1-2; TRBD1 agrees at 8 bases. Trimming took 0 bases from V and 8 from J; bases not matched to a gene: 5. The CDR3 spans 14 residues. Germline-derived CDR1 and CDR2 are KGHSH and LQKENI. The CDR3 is CASSPPDRVGGYTF. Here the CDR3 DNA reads TGTGCCAGCTCACCACCGGACAGGGTGGGAGGCTACACCTTC.

The CDR3 DNA reads as TGTGCCAGCAGCCTGTCGGGAGTAAACTATGGCTACACCTTC. This sequence encodes CASSLSGVNYGYTF. This rearrangement joins TRBV9 to TRBJ1-2, with D unresolved. Germline V gene data show CDR1 as SGDLS and CDR2 as YYNGEE. This CDR3 has 14 amino acids. V dropped 4 bases and J dropped 2 bases, with 12 bases sitting between them.

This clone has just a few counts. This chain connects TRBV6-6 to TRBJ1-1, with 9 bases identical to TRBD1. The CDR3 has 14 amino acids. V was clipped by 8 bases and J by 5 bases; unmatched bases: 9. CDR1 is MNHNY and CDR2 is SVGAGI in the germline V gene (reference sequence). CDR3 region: CASVYRGLGTEAFF. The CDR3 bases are TGTGCCAGCGTTTACAGGGGGCTGGGAACTGAAGCTTTCTTT.

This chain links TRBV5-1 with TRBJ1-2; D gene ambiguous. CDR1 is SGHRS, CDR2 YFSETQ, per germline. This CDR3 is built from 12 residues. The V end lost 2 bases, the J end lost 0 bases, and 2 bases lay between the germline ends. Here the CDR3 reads CASSFTNYGYTF. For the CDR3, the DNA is TGCGCCAGCAGCTTCACTAACTATGGCTACACCTTC.

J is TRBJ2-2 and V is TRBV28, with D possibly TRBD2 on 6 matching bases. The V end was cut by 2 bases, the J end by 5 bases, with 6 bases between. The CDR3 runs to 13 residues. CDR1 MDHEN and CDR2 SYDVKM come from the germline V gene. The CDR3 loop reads CASSLGGTGELFF. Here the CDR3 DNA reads TGTGCCAGCAGTTTAGGGGGGACCGGGGAGCTGTTTTTT.

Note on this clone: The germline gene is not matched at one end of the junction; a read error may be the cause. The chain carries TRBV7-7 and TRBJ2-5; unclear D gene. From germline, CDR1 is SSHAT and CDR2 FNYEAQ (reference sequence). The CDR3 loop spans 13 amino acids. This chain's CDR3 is CASSFTNQETQYF. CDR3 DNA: TGTGCTAGCAGCTTTACAAATCAAGAGACCCAGTACTTC.

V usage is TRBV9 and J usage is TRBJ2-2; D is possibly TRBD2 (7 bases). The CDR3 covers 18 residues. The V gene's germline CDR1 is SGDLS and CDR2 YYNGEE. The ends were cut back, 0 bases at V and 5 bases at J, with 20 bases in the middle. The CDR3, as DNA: TGTGCCAGCAGCGTAGGGTATGAGGGGGGGCGGAGGACCGGGGAGCTGTTTTTT. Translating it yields CASSVGYEGGRRTGELFF.

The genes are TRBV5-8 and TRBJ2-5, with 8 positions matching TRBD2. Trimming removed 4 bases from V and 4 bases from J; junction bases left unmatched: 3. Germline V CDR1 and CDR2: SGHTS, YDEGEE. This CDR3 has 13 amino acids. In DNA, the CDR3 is TGTGCCAGCAGCCTGGGACTAGTAGAGACCCAGTACTTC. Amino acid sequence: CASSLGLVETQYF.

The DNA for the CDR3 is TGTGCCATCAGTGACAGGGTCGGCACTGAAGCTTTCTTT. The encoded protein is CAISDRVGTEAFF. The gene calls are TRBV10-3 and TRBJ1-1; perhaps TRBD1 as D (5 bases). The CDR3 length is 13 residues. The germline CDR1 and CDR2 sequences are ENHRY and SYGVKD. Trimming removed 3 bases at V and 4 bases at J, with 9 bases between.